A single sample gave rise to the 13 T cell receptor beta chains below, sequenced in a study of long-term antiretroviral therapy in people with HIV. Sequencing relied on immunoSEQ assay v3.0, run at survey level. Only in-frame clones appear in the TCRdb table, and some are missing; sequencing was by immunoSEQ multiplex PCR. The table lists 25,000 to 35,000 clones, about 95% of them singletons. The input for sequencing was unsorted PBMCs, taken 5.3 years after starting antiretroviral therapy. These receptors originate from a man aged 25-40 years with HIV.

This clone was seen just once. The chain combines TRBV5-6 with TRBJ2-4; TRBD2 matches at 10 bases. CDR3 size: 14 residues. CDR1 is SGHDT and CDR2 is YYEEEE in the germline V gene. V lost 3 bases and J lost 8; bases outside the gene matches: 5. CDR3 nucleotides: TGTGCCAGCAGCTCTAGCGGGAGAATTGACATTCAGTACTTC. Residues: CASSSSGRIDIQYF.

The J gene is TRBJ2-3, the V gene TRBV9, with TRBD2 matching over 12 bases. Germline V lookup: CDR1 SGDLS, CDR2 YYNGEE. J was trimmed by 5 bases and V by 3 bases; bases with no gene match: 4. CDR3 size: 15 residues. The CDR3 loop reads CASSGPGLAGDTQYF. CDR3 nucleotides: TGTGCCAGCAGCGGACCGGGACTAGCGGGAGATACGCAGTATTTT.

The V call is TRBV6-6, the J call TRBJ2-7, with D unresolved. The CDR3 runs 13 residues. V lost 6 bases, J lost 2 bases, and 11 bases lay in between. Germline CDR1 reads MNHNY; CDR2 reads SVGAGI (reference sequence). The DNA of the CDR3 is TGTGCCAGCAGCATAGAGTCCACCTACGAGCAGTACTTC. Protein product: CASSIESTYEQYF.

This chain uses TRBV5-8 with TRBJ1-4; 11 bases agree with TRBD1. Looked up from germline, CDR1 is SGHTS and CDR2 is YDEGEE. Trimming removed 3 bases from V and 6 bases from J; junction bases left unmatched: 4. The CDR3 is 15 amino acids. Written as DNA, the CDR3 is TGTGCCAGCAGCTGGACAGGGGGCGGTTATGAAAAACTGTTTTTT. It translates to CASSWTGGGYEKLFF.

To note about this clone: Different DNA sequences within this sample yield the same CDR3. V gene TRBV9 combines with J gene TRBJ2-3; D is undetermined. V lost 0 bases to trimming and J lost 0 bases, with 2 bases between them. This CDR3 has 13 residues. In germline, CDR1 is SGDLS, CDR2 YYNGEE. The CDR3 coding sequence is TGTGCCAGCAGCGTAGGAAGCACAGATACGCAGTATTTT. This sequence encodes CASSVGSTDTQYF.

The genes are TRBV29-1 and TRBJ2-1, with TRBD1 identical over 10 bases. V trimming: 8 bases; J trimming: 9 bases; junction bases outside the gene matches: 25. The length of the CDR3 is 18 residues. Per germline, CDR1 SQVTM and CDR2 ANQGSEA. The CDR3 region is CSPRVPGQGRGAQGEQFF. CDR3 in DNA: TGCAGCCCGAGGGTCCCGGGACAGGGGAGAGGGGCTCAGGGTGAGCAGTTCTTC.

The J gene is TRBJ2-7, the V gene TRBV10-3, with 11 bases lining up with TRBD1. Germline V gene data show CDR1 as ENHRY and CDR2 as SYGVKD. After removal of 6 bases from V and 6 bases from J, the junction contained 10 bases not matched to a gene. This CDR3 is 15 amino acids long. CDR3 residues: CAIRGRTGGAGEQYF. DNA of the CDR3: TGTGCCATCAGGGGACGGACAGGGGGCGCGGGCGAGCAGTACTTC.

This clone was seen only once. The rearrangement joins TRBV2 to TRBJ2-7, with D possibly being TRBD1 or TRBD2 (5 bases each). CDR3 length: 15 residues. V lost 8 bases and J lost 7, with 24 bases in between. Germline V CDR1 and CDR2: SNHLY, FYNNEI. As DNA, the CDR3 is TGTGCCAGCCGTATAACCATATTCAGGGACGGGGAGCAGTACTTC. It yields the protein CASRITIFRDGEQYF.

The CDR3 protein is CASSRLTGSDLGTEAFF. The DNA of the CDR3 is TGTGCCAGCAGCCGTTTAACAGGGTCGGATCTGGGCACTGAAGCTTTCTTT. This rearrangement joins TRBV9 to TRBJ1-1; weak D call: TRBD1 (6 bases). CDR3 length: 17 residues. Per the germline V gene, CDR1 is SGDLS and CDR2 is YYNGEE. V gave up 4 bases and J gave up 4 bases, with 23 bases separating them. The full variable domain, rest sourced from reference TRBV9 and TRBJ1-1, is DSGVTQTPKHLITATGQRVTLRCSPRSGDLSVYWYQQSLDQGLQFLIQYYNGEERAKGNILERFSAQQFPDLHSELNLSSLELGDSALYFCASSRLTGSDLGTEAFFGQGTRLTVV.

The J gene is TRBJ2-2, the V gene TRBV6-4; 11 positions match TRBD1. The CDR3 spans 15 residues. Germline CDR1 reads MRHNA; CDR2 reads SNTAGT. V trimming: 5 bases; J trimming: 5 bases; junction bases outside the gene matches: 4. The CDR3 here is CASSPGTGGTGELFF. CDR3 in DNA: TGTGCCAGCAGTCCCGGGACAGGGGGAACCGGGGAGCTGTTTTTT.

The rearrangement links TRBV11-1 to TRBJ2-3; unclear D gene. In germline, CDR1 is SGHAT, CDR2 FQDESV (reference sequence). This CDR3 contains 16 residues. The V and J ends lost 3 bases and 0 bases respectively, with 13 bases between them. The CDR3 DNA reads TGTGCCAGCAGCTTTCTGGCAGGCACTAGCACAGATACGCAGTATTTT. Protein: CASSFLAGTSTDTQYF.

V and J are TRBV4-1 and TRBJ2-7, with D possibly TRBD2 on 5 matching bases. The germline V gene has CDR1 MGHRA and CDR2 YSYEKL. The CDR3 is 17 residues long. V lost 2 bases and J 1 base, leaving 18 bases between the germline ends. This chain's CDR3 is CASSQNPDLSGSYEQYF. CDR3 bases: TGCGCCAGCAGCCAAAACCCGGACCTGTCGGGGTCCTACGAGCAGTACTTC.

This chain uses TRBV7-8 with TRBJ2-3, with TRBD2 identical over 7 bases. V was clipped by 8 bases and J by 4 bases; unmatched bases: 12. Germline lookup yields CDR1 SGHVS and CDR2 FQNEAQ. CDR3 length: 15 amino acids. The CDR3 sequence: CASYLTSEKADTQYF. The CDR3 bases are TGTGCCAGCTACCTTACTAGCGAGAAGGCAGATACGCAGTATTTT.